This entry describes one T cell receptor (beta chain). This clonotype was seen a few times. This receptor's antigen is unknown. Per-base qualities were not stored, and no clone one base away is much larger. The library was obtained by 5' RACE. TCRdb lists the instrument as Illumina HiSeq 2500. A second PCR of roughly 6 to 12 cycles was performed with a sample-barcoded 5' primer and a J-beta primer mix. A template-switch 5' adaptor carrying 12 random nucleotides introduced a unique molecular identifier onto each TCR beta cDNA molecule. Each sample yielded at least 3 million CDR3-containing paired-end reads. First-strand cDNA synthesis was performed from all RNA using the Mint cDNA synthesis kit, with priming by a TRBC-specific oligonucleotide. After uracil-DNA glycosylase treatment, a first 18-cycle PCR used universal primers M1SS and BC2_uni_R on all cDNA. The published analysis was carried out like this. For normalization, 1 million high-quality reads were randomly selected from each sample, with every read carrying a distinct molecular identifier. Instead of being binned into consensus sequences, reads with shared molecular identifiers were discarded. CDR3 identification, clonotype clustering and error correction used MiTCR with a Q25 quality threshold and the strictest error-elimination algorithm. Lower-bound total TCR beta diversity was estimated with a nonparametric unseen species model using Euler transformation. TCRdb passed the public sequencing reads through fastp at Q25 and MiXCR, retaining productive beta sequences. For every CDR3 protein sequence, its rows merge into one entry that carries the most common genes and DNA. TCRdb, rather than the study authors, made the V and J calls. Present in this sample are about 1.5 million distinct CDR3 sequences, roughly 40% of which were seen just once. The ten largest clones take up less than 8% of the sample.

The CDR3 covers 16 residues, taking in both the cysteine and the phenylalanine. Just the 48-base CDR3 DNA is kept, in frame starting at base 1. Per the germline V gene, MGHRA is the CDR1 and YSYEKL is the CDR2. Trimming at the junction amounts to 4 bases on V and 2 bases on J, and the germline ends lie 18 bases apart. This record belongs to a study of blood T cells in healthy people across ages (dated by TCRdb to between 2014 and 2017). The study in broad terms: In model experiments, roughly one uniquely barcoded TCR beta cDNA molecule per two T cells was captured by template switching. To avoid experimental bias, donors of different ages were spread randomly across the sequencing lanes. The donors were divided into four age groups: young (average about 16 years), middle-aged (about 40), aged (roughly 60) and long-lived (roughly 82). Two additional independent replicas of 1 million unique cDNA reads from the same blood draw were analyzed for two donors (one aged 18 to 29 and one aged 80 or older). Age-related changes in TCR beta repertoire diversity were measured in the study by deep sequencing normalized with unique cDNA molecular identifiers. Points the paper makes about the study in general: Because donor CMV infection status was unknown, age-related changes in expanded clonotypes were potentially confounded. Observed TCR beta diversity correlated strongly with the percentage of naive T cells measured by flow cytometry. Conclusive comparison of naive and antigen-experienced compartments was prevented by the profiling of bulk unsorted PBMCs. Observed TCR beta diversity per million T cells fell roughly linearly with age, and a significant reduction was already apparent by age around 40. Compared with the aged group, more naive CD4+ T cells, fewer expanded clones and increased TCR diversity were shown by the long-lived group, suggesting age selection. Total diversity estimates from one million sequenced T cells were considered lower bounds and underestimates.

The donors were some 36 Caucasian individuals from Russia, aged roughly 6 to 100 years, who were systemically healthy. Ten milliliters of peripheral blood were drawn from each donor into EDTA-treated Vacutainer tubes. Ficoll-Paque density-gradient centrifugation was used to isolate PBMCs, with at least 7 million per sample. Trizol reagent was used to extract total RNA from the PBMCs, yielding at least 5.5 micrograms per sample. For every donor, flow cytometry on a PBMC aliquot measured the percentage of naive CD45RAhigh/CD27high T cells. Sequences were obtained from blood. The sequence was collected from a woman between 18 and 29 years old in good health. The sequence links TRBV4-1 to TRBJ2-7; the D gene is perhaps TRBD1 or TRBD2, as each covers 5 bases. CDR3 sequence: CASSPTWDVYTYEQYF. Here is the DNA: TGCGCCAGCAGCCCAACATGGGACGTCTACACCTACGAGCAGTACTTC.